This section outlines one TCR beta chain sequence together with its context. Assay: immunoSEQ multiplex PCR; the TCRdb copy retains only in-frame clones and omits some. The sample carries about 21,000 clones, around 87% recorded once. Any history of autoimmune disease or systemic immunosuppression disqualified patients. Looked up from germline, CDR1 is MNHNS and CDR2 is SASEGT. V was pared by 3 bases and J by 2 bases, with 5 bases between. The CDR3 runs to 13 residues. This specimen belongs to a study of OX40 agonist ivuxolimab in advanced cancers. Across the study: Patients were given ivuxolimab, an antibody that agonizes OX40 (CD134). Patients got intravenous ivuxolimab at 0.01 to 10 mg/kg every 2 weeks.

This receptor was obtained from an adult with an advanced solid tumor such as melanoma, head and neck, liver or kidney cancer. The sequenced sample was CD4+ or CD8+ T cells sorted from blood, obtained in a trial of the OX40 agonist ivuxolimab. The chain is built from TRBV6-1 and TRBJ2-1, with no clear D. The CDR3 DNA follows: TGTGCCAGCAGTGAGAAACCCTACAATGAGCAGTTCTTC. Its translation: CASSEKPYNEQFF.